The TCR beta chain under discussion was sequenced for a study of human thymus T cells. General study points: Unrelated individuals reportedly shared highly overlapping thymic TCR repertoires. V and J genes seemed to be used with bias in thymic and blood repertoires.

Corrective cardiac operations yielded the resected thymus tissue. Corrective surgery for congenital heart defects was being performed on the healthy Finnish infants who were the donors. Germline V lookup: CDR1 SGDLS, CDR2 YYNGEE. This CDR3 comprises 17 residues. V was pared by 0 bases and J by 0 bases, with 12 bases between. Sequencing used immunoSEQ multiplex PCR; TCRdb keeps in-frame clones, though not all of them. Counted here are roughly 120,000 clones, more than 90% occurring once; the ten biggest clones make up around 0.024%. For this clone: The antigen remains unidentified.

The V and J genes are TRBV9 and TRBJ2-2, with D unresolved. This clonotype was obtained from a boy less than two years old with a congenital heart defect but otherwise immunologically healthy. Source material: thymus tissue. The CDR3 reads CASSVGPIHTNTGELFF. The CDR3 DNA sequence: TGTGCCAGCAGCGTAGGTCCAATACACACGAACACCGGGGAGCTGTTTTTT.